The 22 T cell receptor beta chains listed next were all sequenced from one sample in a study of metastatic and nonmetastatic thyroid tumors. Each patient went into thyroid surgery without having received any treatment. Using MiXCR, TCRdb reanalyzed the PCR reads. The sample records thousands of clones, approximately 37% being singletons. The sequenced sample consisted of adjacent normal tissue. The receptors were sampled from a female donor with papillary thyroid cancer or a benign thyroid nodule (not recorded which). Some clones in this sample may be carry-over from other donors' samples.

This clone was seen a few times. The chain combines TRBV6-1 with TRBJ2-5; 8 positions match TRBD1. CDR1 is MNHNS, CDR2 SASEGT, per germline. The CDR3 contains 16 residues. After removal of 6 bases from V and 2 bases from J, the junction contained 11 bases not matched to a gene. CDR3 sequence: CASSKLTGTGQETQYF. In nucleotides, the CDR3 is TGTGCCAGCAGCAAACTAACCGGGACAGGACAAGAGACCCAGTACTTC.

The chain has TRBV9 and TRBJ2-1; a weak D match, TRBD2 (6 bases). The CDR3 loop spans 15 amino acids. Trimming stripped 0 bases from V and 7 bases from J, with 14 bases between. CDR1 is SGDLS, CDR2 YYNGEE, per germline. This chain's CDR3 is CASSVGGSGLNEQFF. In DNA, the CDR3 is TGTGCCAGCAGCGTAGGTGGTAGCGGCCTTAATGAGCAGTTCTTC.

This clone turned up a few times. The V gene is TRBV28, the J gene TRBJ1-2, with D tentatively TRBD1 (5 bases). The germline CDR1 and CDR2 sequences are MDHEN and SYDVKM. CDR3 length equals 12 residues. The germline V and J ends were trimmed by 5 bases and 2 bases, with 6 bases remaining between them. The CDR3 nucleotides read TGTGCCAGCAGTAGACAGAACTATGGCTACACCTTC. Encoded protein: CASSRQNYGYTF.

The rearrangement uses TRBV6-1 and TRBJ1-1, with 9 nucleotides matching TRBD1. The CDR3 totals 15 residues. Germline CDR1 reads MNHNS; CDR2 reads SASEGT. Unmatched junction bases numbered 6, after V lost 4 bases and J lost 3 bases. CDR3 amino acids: CASSVGQGYDTEAFF. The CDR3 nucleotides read TGTGCCAGCAGTGTGGGACAGGGTTATGACACTGAAGCTTTCTTT.

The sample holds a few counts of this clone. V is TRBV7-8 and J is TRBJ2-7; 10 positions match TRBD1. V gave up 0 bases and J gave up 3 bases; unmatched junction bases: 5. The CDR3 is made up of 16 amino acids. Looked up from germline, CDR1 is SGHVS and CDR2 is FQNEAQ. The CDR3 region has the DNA TGTGCCAGCAGCTTAGCGGGGGGGACAGGGGTCTACGAGCAGTACTTC. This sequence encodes CASSLAGGTGVYEQYF.

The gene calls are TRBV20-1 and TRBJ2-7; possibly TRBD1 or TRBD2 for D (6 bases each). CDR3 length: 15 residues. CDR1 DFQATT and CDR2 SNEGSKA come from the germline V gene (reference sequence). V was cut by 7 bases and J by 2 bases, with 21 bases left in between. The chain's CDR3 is CSGNRIGGSAYEQYF. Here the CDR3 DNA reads TGCAGTGGGAACCGGATAGGGGGGTCGGCCTACGAGCAGTACTTC.

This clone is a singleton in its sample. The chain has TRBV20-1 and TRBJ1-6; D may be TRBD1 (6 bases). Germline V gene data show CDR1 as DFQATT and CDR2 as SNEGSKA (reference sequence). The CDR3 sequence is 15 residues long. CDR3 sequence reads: CRAGPRDMHPSPLHF. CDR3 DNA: TGCAGGGCTGGACCCCGGGACATGCACCCTTCACCCCTCCACTTT.

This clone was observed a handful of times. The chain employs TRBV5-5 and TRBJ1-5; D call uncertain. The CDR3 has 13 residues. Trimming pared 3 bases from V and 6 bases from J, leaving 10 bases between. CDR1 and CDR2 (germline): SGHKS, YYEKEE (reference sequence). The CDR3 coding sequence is TGTGCCAGCAGCTCACGGGGAACTCAGCCCCAGCATTTT. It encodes CASSSRGTQPQHF.

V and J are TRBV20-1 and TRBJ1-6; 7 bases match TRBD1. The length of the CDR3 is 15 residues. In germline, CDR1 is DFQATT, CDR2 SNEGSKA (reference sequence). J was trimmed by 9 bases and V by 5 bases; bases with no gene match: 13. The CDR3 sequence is CSARGGTEVISPLHF. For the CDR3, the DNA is TGCAGTGCTCGGGGAGGGACAGAGGTTATTTCACCCCTCCACTTT.

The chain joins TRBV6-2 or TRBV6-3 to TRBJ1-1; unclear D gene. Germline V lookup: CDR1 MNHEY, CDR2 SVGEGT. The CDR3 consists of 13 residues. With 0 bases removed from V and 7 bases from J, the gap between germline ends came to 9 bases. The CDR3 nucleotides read TGTGCCAGCAGTTACTCCTCGCAAGATGAAGCTTTCTTT. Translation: CASSYSSQDEAFF.

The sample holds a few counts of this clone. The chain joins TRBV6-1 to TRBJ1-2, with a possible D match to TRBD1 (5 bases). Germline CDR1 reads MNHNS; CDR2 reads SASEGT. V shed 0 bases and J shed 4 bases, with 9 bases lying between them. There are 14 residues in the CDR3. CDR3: CASSEALGTYGYTF. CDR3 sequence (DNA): TGTGCCAGCAGTGAAGCGCTAGGGACCTATGGCTACACCTTC.

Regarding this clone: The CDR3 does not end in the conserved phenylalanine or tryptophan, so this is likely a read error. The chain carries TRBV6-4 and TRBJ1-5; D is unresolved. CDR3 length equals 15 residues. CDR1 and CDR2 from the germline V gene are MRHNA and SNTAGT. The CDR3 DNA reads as TGTGCCAGCCCATTGACCTCATATAGCCATCAGGCCCAGCATTTG. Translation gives CASPLTSYSHQAQHL.

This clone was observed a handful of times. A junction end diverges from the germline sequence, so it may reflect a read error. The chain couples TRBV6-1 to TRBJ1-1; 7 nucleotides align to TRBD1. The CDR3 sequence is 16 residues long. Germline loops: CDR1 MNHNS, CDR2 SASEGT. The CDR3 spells CASGSLGKGARNEVLF. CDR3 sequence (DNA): TGTGCCAGCGGATCCTTAGGAAAGGGGGCGCGTAATGAAGTTTTATTT.

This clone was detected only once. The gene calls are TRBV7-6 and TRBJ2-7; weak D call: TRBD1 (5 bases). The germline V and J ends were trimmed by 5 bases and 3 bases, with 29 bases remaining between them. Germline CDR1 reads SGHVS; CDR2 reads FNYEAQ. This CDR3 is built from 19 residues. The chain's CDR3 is CASSRLEPRTRSTHYEQYF. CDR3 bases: TGTGCCAGCAGCCGCTTGGAGCCAAGGACACGGTCAACTCACTACGAGCAGTACTTC.

CDR3: CASSRDSLGELFF. The CDR3 DNA is TGTGCCAGCAGTCGGGACTCCTTGGGTGAGCTGTTTTTT. This chain joins TRBV2 and TRBJ2-2; tentatively, D is TRBD2 (6 bases). The CDR3 is 13 amino acids. Germline V gene data show CDR1 as SNHLY and CDR2 as FYNNEI. V was cut by 5 bases and J by 11 bases, with 15 bases left in between.

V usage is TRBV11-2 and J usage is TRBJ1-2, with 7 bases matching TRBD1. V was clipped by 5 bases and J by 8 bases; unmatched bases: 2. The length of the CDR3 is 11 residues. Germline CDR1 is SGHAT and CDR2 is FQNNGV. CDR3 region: CASSAGGGYTF. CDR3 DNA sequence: TGTGCCAGCAGCGCAGGGGGAGGCTACACCTTC. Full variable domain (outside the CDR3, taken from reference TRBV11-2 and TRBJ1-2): EAGVAQSPRYKIIEKRQSVAFWCNPISGHATLYWYQQILGQGPKLLIQFQNNGVVDDSQLPKDRFSAERLKGVDSTLKIQPAKLEDSAVYLCASSAGGGYTFGSGTRLTVV.

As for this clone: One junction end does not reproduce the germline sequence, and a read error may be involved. CDR3 loop: CASSERDSGGPYEEYF. DNA for the CDR3: TGTGCCAGCAGTGAAAGGGATAGCGGGGGGCCCTACGAGGAGTACTTC. The V and J genes are TRBV2 and TRBJ2-7, with TRBD2 matching 10 bases. Looked up from germline, CDR1 is SNHLY and CDR2 is FYNNEI. The CDR3 has 16 amino acids.

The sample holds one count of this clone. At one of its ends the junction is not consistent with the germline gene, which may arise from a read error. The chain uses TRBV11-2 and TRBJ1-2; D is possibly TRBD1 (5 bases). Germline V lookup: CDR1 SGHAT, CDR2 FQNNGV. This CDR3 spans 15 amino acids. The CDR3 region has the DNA TGTGCCAGCAGCTTATGTGGGACCACCAACTATGTCTACACCTTC. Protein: CASSLCGTTNYVYTF.

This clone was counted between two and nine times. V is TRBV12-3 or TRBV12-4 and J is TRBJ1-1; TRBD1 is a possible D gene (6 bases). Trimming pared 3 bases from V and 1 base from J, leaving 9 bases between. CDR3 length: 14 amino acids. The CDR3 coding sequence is TGTGCCAGCAGTTTCTTGGGACAGAACACTGAAGCTTTCTTT. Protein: CASSFLGQNTEAFF.

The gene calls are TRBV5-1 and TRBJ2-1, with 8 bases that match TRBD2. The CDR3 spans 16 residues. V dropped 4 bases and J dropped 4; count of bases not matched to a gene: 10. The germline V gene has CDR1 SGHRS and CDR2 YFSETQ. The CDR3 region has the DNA TGCGCCAGCAGCCAGCCCGGGGGGGGTAGGTACAATGAGCAGTTCTTC. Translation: CASSQPGGGRYNEQFF.

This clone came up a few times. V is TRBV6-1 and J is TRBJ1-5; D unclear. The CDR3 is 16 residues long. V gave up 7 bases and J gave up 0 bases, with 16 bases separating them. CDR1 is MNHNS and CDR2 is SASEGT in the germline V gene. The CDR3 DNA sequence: TGTGCCAGCATGGACGGTGGCCCTTATAGCAATCAGCCCCAGCATTTT. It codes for CASMDGGPYSNQPQHF.

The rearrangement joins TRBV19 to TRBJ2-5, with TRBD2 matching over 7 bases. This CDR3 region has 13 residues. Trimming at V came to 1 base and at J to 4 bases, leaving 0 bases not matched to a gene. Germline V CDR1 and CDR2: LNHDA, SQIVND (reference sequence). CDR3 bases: TGTGCCAGTAGTATAGCGGGAGGAGAGACCCAGTACTTC. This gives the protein CASSIAGGETQYF.